These 17 T cell receptor beta chains were sequenced from one sample in a study of beta chain features in type 1 diabetes. cDNA synthesis used the whole RNA isolate, giving expressed TCRB sequences. Using immunoSEQ multiplex PCR, the repertoire was profiled, and TCRdb retains in-frame clones only, with some absent. The sample consists of 200,000 to 300,000 clones, roughly two thirds of them appearing once. The source material was naive CD4+ T cells from blood. All receptors come from a man aged 25-45 years in good health.

The V and J genes are TRBV7-9 and TRBJ2-3; maybe TRBD1 (5 bases). Trimming left V 11 bases short and J 3 bases short, with 18 bases between. CDR1 is SEHNR, CDR2 FQNEAQ, per germline (reference sequence). This CDR3 has 14 residues. The CDR3 DNA reads TGTGCCGGCTCAATCAGGGCCACGACAGATACGCAGTATTTT. The encoded protein is CAGSIRATTDTQYF.

The V and J genes are TRBV9 and TRBJ1-1, with unresolved D. The ends were cut back, 4 bases at V and 1 base at J, with 14 bases in the middle. CDR3 length: 15 amino acids. From germline, CDR1 is SGDLS and CDR2 YYNGEE. CDR3 loop: CASSPSVGGNTEAFF. The CDR3 region has the DNA TGTGCCAGCAGCCCCAGTGTCGGCGGGAACACTGAAGCTTTCTTT.

V and J are TRBV30 and TRBJ2-5; TRBD1 agrees at 7 bases. The J call is doubtful: the DNA matches TRBJ2-7 better. The CDR3 is made up of 14 amino acids. The germline CDR1 and CDR2 sequences are GTSNPN and SVGIG (reference sequence). CDR3 in DNA: TGTGCCTGGAGGGAACCGGGACAGACCTACGAGCAGTACTTC. Encoded protein: CAWREPGQTYEQYF.

The chain joins TRBV13 to TRBJ1-2, with TRBD1 matching over 7 bases. V dropped 3 bases and J dropped 2; count of bases not matched to a gene: 9. From germline, CDR1 is PRHDT and CDR2 FYEKMQ (reference sequence). This CDR3 contains 16 residues. The CDR3 region is CASSFIRQGLNYGYTF. The CDR3 DNA reads TGTGCCAGCAGCTTTATCCGACAGGGACTCAACTATGGCTACACCTTC.

The rearrangement joins TRBV10-3 to TRBJ2-5; 7 bases are a match to TRBD1. Germline-derived CDR1 and CDR2 are ENHRY and SYGVKD. The V and J ends lost 6 bases and 6 bases, in that order; junction bases with no gene match: 7. CDR3 length: 13 residues. The CDR3 loop reads CAISGQAGKTQYF. The CDR3, as DNA: TGTGCCATCAGCGGACAGGCTGGAAAGACCCAGTACTTC.

This clone was picked up a small number of times. This chain uses TRBV29-1 with TRBJ2-7, with D perhaps TRBD1 (6 bases). Per germline, CDR1 SQVTM and CDR2 ANQGSEA. With 6 bases removed from V and 4 bases from J, the gap between germline ends came to 10 bases. CDR3 length: 11 amino acids. CDR3 region: CSVSRGYEQYF. The CDR3 region has the DNA TGCAGCGTCTCCAGGGGTTACGAGCAGTACTTC.

This clone was detected only a few times. V gene TRBV2 combines with J gene TRBJ1-2, with D unclear. V lost 1 base and J 8 bases, leaving 8 bases between the germline ends. The CDR3 runs 12 residues. The germline V gene encodes CDR1 SNHLY and CDR2 FYNNEI. Here the CDR3 reads CASSEGLLGYTF. DNA of the CDR3: TGTGCCAGCAGTGAAGGGCTCTTAGGCTACACCTTC. Drawing the rest from reference TRBV2 and TRBJ1-2, the complete variable domain is EPEVTQTPSHQVTQMGQEVILRCVPISNHLYFYWYRQILGQKVEFLVSFYNNEISEKSEIFDDQFSVERPDGSNFTLKIRSTKLEDSAMYFCASSEGLLGYTFGSGTRLTVV.

The chain carries TRBV29-1 and TRBJ2-7; D not certain. CDR3 length: 12 amino acids. V lost 4 bases and J 0 bases, leaving 7 bases between the germline ends. The germline V gene has CDR1 SQVTM and CDR2 ANQGSEA. The CDR3, as DNA: TGCAGCGTTGTCGTAAGCTCCTACGAGCAGTACTTC. Protein product: CSVVVSSYEQYF.

The chain joins TRBV25-1 to TRBJ1-1, with a weak D call TRBD1 (6 bases). The CDR3 has 15 residues. From germline, CDR1 is MGHDK and CDR2 SYGVNS. Trimming took off 6 bases at V and 6 bases at J, with 20 bases between the two ends. The CDR3 coding sequence is TGTGCCAGCAGGAAACAGGGAAATGTTAACTCTGAAGCTTTCTTT. It specifies CASRKQGNVNSEAFF. Complete variable domain (other parts from reference TRBV25-1 and TRBJ1-1): EADIYQTPRYLVIGTGKKITLECSQTMGHDKMYWYQQDPGMELHLIHYSYGVNSTEKGDLSSESTVSRIRTEHFPLTLESARPSHTSQYLCASRKQGNVNSEAFFGQGTRLTVV.

About this clone itself: The junction shows a germline mismatch at one end, possibly a read error. The genes are TRBV28 and TRBJ2-7; 7 bases align to TRBD2. The CDR3 sequence is 14 residues long. Germline CDR1 reads MDHEN; CDR2 reads SYDVKM. CDR3 DNA sequence: TGTGCCAGCAGGACCCTTGGGACTACCTACGGGCAGTACTTC. This gives the protein CASRTLGTTYGQYF.

The J gene is TRBJ2-5, the V gene TRBV30, with 10 bases matching TRBD2. The J segment lost 2 bases and the V segment lost 2 bases, leaving 11 bases of the junction unmatched. This CDR3 comprises 17 residues. CDR1 and CDR2 (germline): GTSNPN, SVGIG (reference sequence). CDR3: CAWSWGLAGAQQETQYF. CDR3 coding DNA: TGTGCCTGGAGTTGGGGCCTAGCGGGAGCGCAGCAAGAGACCCAGTACTTC. Supplemented by reference TRBV30 and TRBJ2-5, the full variable domain reads SQTIHQWPATLVQPVGSPLSLECTVEGTSNPNLYWYRQAAGRGLQLLFYSVGIGQISSEVPQNLSASRPQDRQFILSSKKLLLSDSGFYLCAWSWGLAGAQQETQYFGPGTRLLVL.

This clone occurred a few times. CDR3 sequence reads: CASSDGTDTQYF. DNA of the CDR3: TGTGCCAGCAGTGACGGGACAGATACGCAGTATTTT. The chain employs TRBV6-1 and TRBJ2-3; no definite D call. The CDR3 is made up of 12 amino acids. V lost 3 bases, J lost 3 bases, and 4 bases lay in between. Germline V gene sequence: CDR1 MNHNS, CDR2 SASEGT.

This rearrangement joins TRBV2 to TRBJ1-6; D gene unclear. Trimming removed 6 bases at V and 14 bases at J, with 11 bases between. The CDR3 extends over 11 amino acids. The germline V gene encodes CDR1 SNHLY and CDR2 FYNNEI. Here the CDR3 DNA reads TGTGCCAGCAGGGAGGTCGATACCCTCCACTTT. It encodes CASREVDTLHF.

CDR3 DNA: TGTGCCAGTACGACCGGGACTTCCTCTGGAAACACCATATATTTT. Its protein is CASTTGTSSGNTIYF. The chain links TRBV7-2 to TRBJ1-3; a possible D gene is TRBD1 (5 bases). Between the trimmed V and J ends, which lost 9 bases and 0 bases, there was a span of 15 bases. Germline V gene lookup returns CDR1 SGHTA and CDR2 FQGNSA. This CDR3 is 15 amino acids long.

The chain uses TRBV2 and TRBJ2-3; D unclear. The CDR3 spans 14 residues. Germline V gene lookup returns CDR1 SNHLY and CDR2 FYNNEI. Trimming cost V 5 bases and J 3 bases, with 12 bases left between them. CDR3 in amino acids: CASSLGFSTDTQYF. DNA for the CDR3: TGTGCCAGCAGTCTAGGGTTCAGTACAGATACGCAGTATTTT.

The gene calls are TRBV7-9 and TRBJ2-1, with a weak D call TRBD2 (5 bases). Germline CDR1 and CDR2: SEHNR and FQNEAQ (reference sequence). This CDR3 is 11 amino acids long. Trimming removed 4 bases at V and 7 bases at J, with 5 bases between. The CDR3 is CASSSGNEQFF. In nucleotides, the CDR3 is TGTGCCAGCAGCTCGGGGAATGAGCAGTTCTTC.

Only a few counts were recorded for this clone. This sequence joins TRBV9 and TRBJ1-2; 8 bases map to TRBD1. V lost 0 bases to trimming and J lost 6 bases; unmatched junction nucleotides: 7. Germline loops: CDR1 SGDLS, CDR2 YYNGEE. The CDR3 loop spans 15 amino acids. CDR3 DNA: TGTGCCAGCAGCGTAGCCGGACAGGGCCTGGATGGCTACACCTTC. Translated, it gives CASSVAGQGLDGYTF.